These 8 T cell receptor beta chains came from one sample sequenced in a study of beta chain features in type 1 diabetes. Notes on the study in general: In every one of the four CD4+ subsets, TCRB CDR3s were moderately but significantly shorter in Type 1 diabetes patients.

No cognate antigen is known for these TCRs. The authors reverse transcribed all of the isolated RNA, so sequencing captured expressed TCRB transcripts. Assay: immunoSEQ multiplex PCR; the TCRdb copy retains only in-frame clones and omits some. This sample yields 200,000 to 300,000 clones, of which about 11% are seen a single time; around 0.018% belongs to the top ten. Specimen: naive CD4+ T cells from blood. The receptor set was obtained from a man aged 25 to 45 with type 1 diabetes.

The J gene is TRBJ2-3, the V gene TRBV4-2, with D unresolved. The V end lost 4 bases, the J end lost 5 bases, and 4 bases lay between the germline ends. CDR1 is LGHNA and CDR2 is YNFKEQ in the germline V gene. The CDR3 contains 11 residues. Here the CDR3 DNA reads TGTGCCAGCAGCCTTCAAGATACGCAGTATTTT. Translated: CASSLQDTQYF.

This chain uses TRBV7-8 with TRBJ2-3, with 10 nucleotides matching TRBD2. CDR3 length equals 14 residues. Germline values: CDR1 SGHVS, CDR2 FQNEAQ. The J segment lost 7 bases and the V segment lost 5 bases, leaving 6 bases of the junction unmatched. The CDR3 bases are TGTGCCAGCAGCCCCGGGACTAGCGCGTATACGCAGTATTTT. Amino acid sequence: CASSPGTSAYTQYF.

A few counts support this clone. This chain joins TRBV10-3 and TRBJ2-5; tentative D call: TRBD2 (5 bases). This CDR3 is 12 amino acids long. Germline-derived CDR1 and CDR2 are ENHRY and SYGVKD. Trimming cost V 5 bases and J 5 bases, with 9 bases left between them. This CDR3 reads CAISSGEETQYF. In DNA form, the CDR3 reads TGTGCCATCAGTAGTGGGGAGGAGACCCAGTACTTC.

V is TRBV7-9 and J is TRBJ1-2; maybe TRBD1 (6 bases). The CDR3 is 15 amino acids. With 8 bases removed from V and 4 bases from J, the gap between germline ends came to 20 bases. Germline lookup yields CDR1 SEHNR and CDR2 FQNEAQ (reference sequence). The CDR3 sequence is CASGEAGRGTYGYTF. Here the CDR3 DNA reads TGTGCCAGCGGCGAGGCGGGCAGGGGTACCTATGGCTACACCTTC.

This clone was seen a few times. The V call is TRBV19, the J call TRBJ1-6; no definite D call. Trimming removed 4 bases at V and 7 bases at J, with 11 bases between. This CDR3 is built from 14 residues. CDR1 is LNHDA and CDR2 is SQIVND in the germline V gene (reference sequence). As DNA, the CDR3 is TGTGCCAGTAGTAAGGGAGAGTGGAATTCACCCCTCCACTTT. Its protein product is CASSKGEWNSPLHF.

V usage is TRBV7-9 and J usage is TRBJ2-3; 8 bases line up with TRBD2. This CDR3 is 15 amino acids long. From germline, CDR1 is SEHNR and CDR2 FQNEAQ (reference sequence). The ends lost 2 bases at V and 2 bases at J; junction bases unmatched: 3. CDR3 sequence: CASSLWTSTTDTQYF. CDR3 sequence (DNA): TGTGCCAGCAGCTTATGGACTAGCACCACAGATACGCAGTATTTT.

The chain is built from TRBV28 and TRBJ1-4; TRBD1 might be the D (6 bases). This CDR3 spans 13 amino acids. The V and J ends lost 8 bases and 8 bases respectively, with 15 bases between them. Germline CDR1 reads MDHEN; CDR2 reads SYDVKM. CDR3 in amino acids: CASGGGAGEKLFF. The CDR3 DNA reads as TGTGCCAGCGGCGGGGGGGCGGGAGAAAAACTGTTTTTT.

The J gene is TRBJ2-2, the V gene TRBV7-2, with a tentative D call TRBD2 (6 bases). Germline CDR1 SGHTA, CDR2 FQGNSA. The germline V and J ends were trimmed by 2 bases and 7 bases, with 11 bases remaining between them. CDR3 length equals 14 residues. CDR3 amino acids: CASSLSLASGELFF. The CDR3 DNA sequence: TGTGCCAGCAGCTTATCACTAGCCAGCGGGGAGCTGTTTTTT.